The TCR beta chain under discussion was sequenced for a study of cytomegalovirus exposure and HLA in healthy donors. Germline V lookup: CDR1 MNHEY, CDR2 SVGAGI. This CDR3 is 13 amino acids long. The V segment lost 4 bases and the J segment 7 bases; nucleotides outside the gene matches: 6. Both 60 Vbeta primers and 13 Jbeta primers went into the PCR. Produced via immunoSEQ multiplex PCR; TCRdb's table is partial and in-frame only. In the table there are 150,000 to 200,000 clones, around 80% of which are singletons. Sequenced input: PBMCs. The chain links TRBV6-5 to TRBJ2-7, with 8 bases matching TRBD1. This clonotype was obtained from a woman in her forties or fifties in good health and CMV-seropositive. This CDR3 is CASSFRQGKEQYF. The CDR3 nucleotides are TGTGCCAGCAGTTTCCGACAGGGGAAGGAGCAGTACTTC.